This is a list of T cell receptor beta chains from one sample in a study of T cells in Graves' hyperthyroidism and ophthalmopathy. TCRdb redid the calling of the multiplex PCR reads with MiXCR, one entry per CDR3 protein. The table includes 550,000 to 600,000 distinct CDR3 sequences, 14% detected once. Sample: blood. The receptors originated from a woman aged 18-30 years with Graves' ophthalmopathy. The CDR3 runs from the conserved cysteine through the conserved F or W. A D gene is named only where the DNA matches it firmly. The size entry is marked missing in some rows and otherwise reads once, few, many or a size class.

J	V	D	size	CDR3	DNA
TRBJ1-6	TRBV20-1	NA	NA	CSASRGDSPLHF	TGCAGTGCTAGCCGGGGAGATTCACCCCTCCACTTT
TRBJ2-1	TRBV6-1	TRBD2	many	CASRQLAGGQGNEQFF	TGTGCCAGCAGACAACTAGCGGGAGGTCAGGGGAATGAGCAGTTCTTC
TRBJ1-1	TRBV28	NA	NA	CASSPPEGTEAFF	TGTGCGTCCTCCCCCCCCGAGGGGACTGAAGCTTTCTTT
TRBJ2-7	TRBV7-2	TRBD2	few	CASSSGTSGYSYEQYF	TGTGCCAGCAGCTCCGGGACTAGCGGTTACTCCTACGAGCAGTACTTC
TRBJ2-3	TRBV7-2	TRBD2	many	CASSQRPPGLAGNTDTQYF	TGTGCCAGCAGCCAAAGACCCCCGGGACTAGCGGGGAACACAGATACGCAGTATTTT
TRBJ2-3	TRBV29-1	NA	once	CSVLGRQEADTQYF	TGCAGCGTCCTGGGCAGGCAGGAGGCAGATACGCAGTATTTT
TRBJ1-2	TRBV5-1	NA	NA	CASSFRAGVNYGYTF	TGCGCCAGCAGCTTTCGGGCGGGCGTTAACTATGGCTACACCTTC
TRBJ2-7	TRBV20-1	TRBD2	many	CSARESGTYEQYF	TGCAGTGCCCGGGAAAGCGGGACCTACGAGCAGTACTTC
TRBJ2-5	TRBV9	NA	NA	CASSVSSSQETQYF	TGTGCCAGCAGCGTGTCTAGCAGTCAAGAGACCCAGTACTTC
TRBJ2-2	TRBV6-1	NA	few	CASSHILGLTGELFF	TGTGCCAGCAGCCATATCCTCGGGTTGACCGGGGAGCTGTTTTTT
TRBJ2-7	TRBV7-9	TRBD2	few	CASSLAISGTSAYEQYF	TGTGCCAGCAGCTTAGCGATATCCGGGACTAGCGCTTACGAGCAGTACTTC
TRBJ2-6	TRBV19	TRBD1	NA	CASSKGQGTGANVLTF	TGTGCCAGTAGTAAAGGACAGGGGACTGGGGCCAACGTCCTGACTTTC
TRBJ2-3	TRBV9	NA	NA	CASSVDRGFSTDTQYF	TGTGCCAGCAGCGTAGATCGGGGGTTTAGCACAGATACGCAGTATTTT
TRBJ2-2	TRBV4-3	NA	many	CASSHFPGELFF	TGCGCCAGCAGCCACTTCCCCGGGGAGCTGTTTTTT
TRBJ2-7	TRBV13	NA	many	CASSPGGGYYEQYF	TGTGCCAGCAGCCCCGGAGGGGGATACTACGAGCAGTACTTC
TRBJ2-7	TRBV28	NA	many	CASSLQGYRYEQYF	TGTGCCAGCAGTTTACAGGGCTATCGTTACGAGCAGTACTTC
TRBJ2-5	TRBV19	NA	few	CASSIDAQRETQYF	TGTGCCAGTAGTATAGATGCACAGCGAGAGACCCAGTACTTC
TRBJ1-3	TRBV9	NA	NA	CASSVDVTTRNTIYF	TGTGCCAGCAGCGTAGACGTCACAACAAGAAACACCATATATTTT
TRBJ1-1	TRBV28	NA	many	CASSLSIPGTEAFF	TGTGCCAGCAGTTTATCAATACCGGGGACTGAAGCTTTCTTT
TRBJ1-1	TRBV5-1	NA	many	CASSLQDYTEAFF	TGCGCCAGCAGCCTACAGGACTACACTGAAGCTTTCTTT